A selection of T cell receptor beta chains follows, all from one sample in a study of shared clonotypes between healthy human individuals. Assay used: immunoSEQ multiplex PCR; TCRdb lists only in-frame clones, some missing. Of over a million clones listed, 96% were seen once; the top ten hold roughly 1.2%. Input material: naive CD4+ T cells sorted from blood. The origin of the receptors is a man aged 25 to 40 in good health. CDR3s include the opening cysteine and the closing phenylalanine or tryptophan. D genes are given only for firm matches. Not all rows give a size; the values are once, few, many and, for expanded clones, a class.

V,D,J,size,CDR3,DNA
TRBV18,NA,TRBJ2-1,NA,CASSPGESRGAYNEQFF,TGTGCCAGCTCACCCGGAGAGAGCAGGGGGGCCTACAATGAGCAGTTCTTC
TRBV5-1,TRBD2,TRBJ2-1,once,CASSLAMGLAQNEQFF,TGCGCCAGCAGCTTGGCCATGGGACTAGCGCAGAATGAGCAGTTCTTC
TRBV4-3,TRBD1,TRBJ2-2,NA,CASSQDPRDRENTGELFF,TGCGCCAGCAGCCAAGATCCTCGGGACAGGGAGAACACCGGGGAGCTGTTTTTT
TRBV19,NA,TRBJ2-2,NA,CASSSNRAAGSGELFF,TGTGCCAGTAGTTCAAACCGGGCCGCGGGGTCCGGGGAGCTGTTTTTT
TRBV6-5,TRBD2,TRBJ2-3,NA,CASSPSGRVTDTQYF,TGTGCCAGCAGCCCTAGCGGGAGGGTCACAGATACGCAGTATTTT
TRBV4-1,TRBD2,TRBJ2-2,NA,CASSQATSGATGELFF,TGCGCCAGCAGCCAAGCTACTAGCGGGGCTACCGGGGAGCTGTTTTTT
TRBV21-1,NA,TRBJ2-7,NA,CASSRTDPLVQYF,TGTGCCAGCAGTCGGACGGACCCCCTCGTGCAGTACTTC
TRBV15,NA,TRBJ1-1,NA,CATSRDDDRHTEAFF,TGTGCCACCAGCAGAGACGATGACCGGCACACTGAAGCTTTCTTT
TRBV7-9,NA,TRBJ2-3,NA,CASSLAGTSSTDTQYF,TGTGCCAGCAGCTTAGCCGGGACTTCGAGCACAGATACGCAGTATTTT
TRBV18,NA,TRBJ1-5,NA,CASSRATGDRQPQHF,TGTGCCAGCTCAAGGGCGACAGGCGACCGTCAGCCCCAGCATTTT
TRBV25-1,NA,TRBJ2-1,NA,CASSDSKGDNEQFF,TGTGCCAGCAGTGATAGTAAGGGGGACAATGAGCAGTTCTTC
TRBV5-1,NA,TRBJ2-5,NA,CASSWKPPTGTILQETQYF,TGCGCCAGCAGCTGGAAACCTCCTACCGGGACAATTCTACAAGAGACCCAGTACTTC
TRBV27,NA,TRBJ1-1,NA,CASRLTGLRNTEAFF,TGTGCCAGCAGGCTAACAGGGCTAAGGAACACTGAAGCTTTCTTT
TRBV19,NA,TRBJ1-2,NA,CASSIRGGTYGYTF,TGTGCCAGTAGTATAAGGGGGGGCACCTATGGCTACACCTTC
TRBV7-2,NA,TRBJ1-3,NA,CASSRIGAEAGNTIYF,TGTGCCAGCAGTCGAATCGGGGCAGAAGCTGGAAACACCATATATTTT
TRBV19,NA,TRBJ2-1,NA,CASSVVSGIFYEQFF,TGTGCCAGTAGTGTTGTGTCCGGGATATTTTATGAGCAGTTCTTC
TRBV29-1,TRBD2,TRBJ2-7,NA,CSVERLAGTSYEQYF,TGCAGCGTCGAGAGACTAGCGGGGACCTCCTACGAGCAGTACTTC
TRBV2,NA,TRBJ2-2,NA,CASSEDRRNTGELFF,TGTGCCAGCAGTGAAGATCGACGTAACACCGGGGAGCTGTTTTTT
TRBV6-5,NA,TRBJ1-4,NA,CASRRGLNEKLFF,TGTGCCAGCAGACGAGGACTGAATGAAAAACTGTTTTTT
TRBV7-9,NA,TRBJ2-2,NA,CASSLGLAWGTRNTGELFF,TGTGCCAGCAGCTTAGGGCTAGCCTGGGGGACACGGAACACCGGGGAGCTGTTTTTT
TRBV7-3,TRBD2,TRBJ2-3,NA,CASSSGLAASTDTQYF,TGTGCCAGCAGCTCGGGACTAGCGGCTAGCACAGATACGCAGTATTTT
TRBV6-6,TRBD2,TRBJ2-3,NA,CASLPSRGRATDTQYF,TGTGCCAGCCTACCCTCCCGAGGGAGGGCCACAGATACGCAGTATTTT
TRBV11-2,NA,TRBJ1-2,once,CASSSSRANYGYTF,TGTGCCAGCAGCTCATCCAGGGCTAACTATGGCTACACCTTC
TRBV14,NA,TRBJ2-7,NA,CASSQDWAGPHEQYF,TGTGCCAGCAGCCAAGATTGGGCAGGGCCCCACGAGCAGTACTTC
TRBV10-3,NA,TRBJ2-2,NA,CAISGGYTGELFF,TGTGCCATCAGTGGCGGTTACACCGGGGAGCTGTTTTTT
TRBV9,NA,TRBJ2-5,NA,CASSVDPFSGETQYF,TGTGCCAGCAGCGTAGACCCCTTTAGCGGAGAGACCCAGTACTTC
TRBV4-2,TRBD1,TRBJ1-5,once,CASSPDRVNQPQHF,TGTGCCAGCAGCCCGGACAGGGTCAATCAGCCCCAGCATTTT
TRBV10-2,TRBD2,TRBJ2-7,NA,CASSETSGLAEQYF,TGCGCCAGCAGTGAGACTAGCGGGCTAGCTGAGCAGTACTTC
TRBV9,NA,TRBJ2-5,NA,CASSGDEQYF,TGTGCCAGCAGCGGAGATGAGCAGTACTTC
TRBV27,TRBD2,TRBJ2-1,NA,CASSSSAGGSYNEQFF,TGTGCCAGCAGTTCCTCGGCGGGGGGCTCCTACAATGAGCAGTTCTTC
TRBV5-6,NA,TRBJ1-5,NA,CASSAGLPDQPQHF,TGTGCCAGCAGCGCCGGACTGCCCGATCAGCCCCAGCATTTT
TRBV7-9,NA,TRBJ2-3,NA,CASSLAPVDTQYF,TGTGCCAGCAGCTTAGCGCCAGTGGATACGCAGTATTTT
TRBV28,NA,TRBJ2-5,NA,CASSAGYQETQYF,TGTGCCAGCAGTGCAGGGTACCAAGAGACCCAGTACTTC
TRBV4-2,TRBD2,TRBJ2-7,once,CASSRGSGNYEQYF,TGTGCCAGCAGCCGGGGCAGCGGGAACTACGAGCAGTACTTC
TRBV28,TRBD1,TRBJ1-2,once,CASSGLVGQGYGYTF,TGTGCCAGCAGCGGACTCGTTGGACAGGGGTATGGCTACACCTTC
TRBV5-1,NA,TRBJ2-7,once,CASSRTSNSYEQYF,TGCGCCAGCAGCCGGACGTCTAATTCCTACGAGCAGTACTTC
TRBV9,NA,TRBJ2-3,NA,CASSVGTDLRDHTQYF,TGTGCCAGCAGCGTAGGGACAGACCTTAGGGACCATACGCAGTATTTT
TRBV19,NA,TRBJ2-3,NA,CATRKEVSTDTQYF,TGTGCCACGCGGAAAGAGGTCAGCACAGATACGCAGTATTTT
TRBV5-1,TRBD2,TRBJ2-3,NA,CASSFILGAGVTDTQYF,TGCGCCAGCAGCTTTATCCTTGGGGCGGGAGTCACAGATACGCAGTATTTT
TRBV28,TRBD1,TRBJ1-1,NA,CASSRYVPRRIGQGGTEAFF,TGTGCCAGCAGTCGCTATGTCCCCAGACGGATCGGACAGGGAGGCACTGAAGCTTTCTTT
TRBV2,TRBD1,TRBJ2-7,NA,CASSERQGWDREQYF,TGTGCCAGCAGTGAACGACAGGGTTGGGATCGCGAGCAGTACTTC
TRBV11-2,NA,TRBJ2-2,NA,CASSSTSTGANTGELFF,TGTGCCAGCAGCTCAACATCGACAGGTGCCAATACCGGGGAGCTGTTTTTT
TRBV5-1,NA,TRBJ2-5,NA,CASSVSGLQETQYF,TGCGCCAGCAGCGTGAGTGGACTCCAAGAGACCCAGTACTTC
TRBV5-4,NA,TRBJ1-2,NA,CASSLGQSTKGYTF,TGTGCCAGCAGCTTGGGACAGTCAACAAAAGGCTACACCTTC
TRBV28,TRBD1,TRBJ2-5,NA,CASEGGVQETQYF,TGTGCCAGCGAAGGGGGCGTCCAAGAGACCCAGTACTTC
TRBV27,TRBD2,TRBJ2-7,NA,CASTPLAGGGEQYF,TGTGCCAGCACCCCACTAGCGGGAGGTGGAGAGCAGTACTTC
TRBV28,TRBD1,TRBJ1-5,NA,CASTVRPGQPRGQPQHF,TGTGCCAGCACCGTCCGGCCGGGACAGCCGCGAGGGCAGCCCCAGCATTTT
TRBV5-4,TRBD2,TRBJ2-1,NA,CASSQGTSGKLSYNEQFF,TGTGCCAGCAGCCAAGGGACTAGCGGCAAGCTCTCCTACAATGAGCAGTTCTTC
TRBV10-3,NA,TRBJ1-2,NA,CAISEFGAGGYTF,TGTGCCATCAGTGAGTTTGGGGCAGGCGGCTACACCTTC
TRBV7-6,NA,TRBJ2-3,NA,CASSLGASVRDTQYF,TGTGCCAGCAGCTTAGGGGCTAGCGTCCGCGATACGCAGTATTTT
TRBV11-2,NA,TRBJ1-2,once,CASSFHTRDYGYTF,TGTGCCAGCAGCTTCCATACACGAGACTATGGCTACACCTTC
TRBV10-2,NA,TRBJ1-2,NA,CASRDGLYGYTF,TGCGCCAGCAGGGACGGCCTCTATGGCTACACCTTC
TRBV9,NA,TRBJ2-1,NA,CASSVVSGLYNEQFF,TGTGCCAGCAGCGTAGTTAGCGGCCTTTACAATGAGCAGTTCTTC
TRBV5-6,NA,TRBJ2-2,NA,CASSFSERPLRTGELFF,TGTGCCAGCAGCTTTTCCGAGAGGCCTCTCCGAACCGGGGAGCTGTTTTTT
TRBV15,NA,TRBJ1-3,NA,CATSPDMGDTIYF,TGTGCCACCAGTCCGGACATGGGGGACACCATATATTTT
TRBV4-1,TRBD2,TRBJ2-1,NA,CASSQGSSGRLSYNEQFF,TGCGCCAGCAGCCAAGGCTCTAGCGGGAGGTTATCCTACAATGAGCAGTTCTTC
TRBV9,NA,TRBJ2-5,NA,CASSGVRGGENQETQYF,TGTGCCAGCAGCGGGGTTCGGGGCGGGGAAAACCAAGAGACCCAGTACTTC
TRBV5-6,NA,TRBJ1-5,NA,CASSLRLGDQPQHF,TGTGCCAGCAGCTTGCGGTTGGGGGATCAGCCCCAGCATTTT
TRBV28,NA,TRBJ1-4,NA,CASSFDEKLFF,TGTGCCAGCAGTTTCGATGAAAAACTGTTTTTT
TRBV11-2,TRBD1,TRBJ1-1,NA,CASSFPWDRASNTEAFF,TGTGCCAGCAGCTTCCCCTGGGACAGGGCCTCGAACACTGAAGCTTTCTTT